This T cell receptor beta chain was recorded in a study of shared clonotypes between healthy human individuals. As to this clone: Its target is not known.

Whole-study findings and limits: Shared clonotypes: approximately 5% naive CD4, about 4% naive CD8, roughly 2.2% memory CD4, approximately 0.4% memory CD8. Larger richness was generally estimated for naive than memory subsets.

Data came from immunoSEQ multiplex PCR; TCRdb stores just in-frame clones and leaves some out. Found here are approximately 400,000 clones, roughly 96% of them singletons; the top ten hold 0.32%. Germline loops: CDR1 MNHEY, CDR2 SVGAGI. The CDR3 covers 15 residues. V shed 2 bases and J shed 0 bases, with 10 bases lying between them. Sequencing was carried out using memory CD8+ T cells sorted from blood. Subset indicated: CD45RO+ cells pooled with CCR7-negative TemRA cells. The chain combines TRBV6-5 with TRBJ1-2; D gene unclear. This TCR was sampled from a man aged 25-45 years in good health. CDR3 region: CASSYGRLANYGYTF. The CDR3 DNA sequence: TGTGCCAGCAGTTACGGGCGGCTAGCTAACTATGGCTACACCTTC.